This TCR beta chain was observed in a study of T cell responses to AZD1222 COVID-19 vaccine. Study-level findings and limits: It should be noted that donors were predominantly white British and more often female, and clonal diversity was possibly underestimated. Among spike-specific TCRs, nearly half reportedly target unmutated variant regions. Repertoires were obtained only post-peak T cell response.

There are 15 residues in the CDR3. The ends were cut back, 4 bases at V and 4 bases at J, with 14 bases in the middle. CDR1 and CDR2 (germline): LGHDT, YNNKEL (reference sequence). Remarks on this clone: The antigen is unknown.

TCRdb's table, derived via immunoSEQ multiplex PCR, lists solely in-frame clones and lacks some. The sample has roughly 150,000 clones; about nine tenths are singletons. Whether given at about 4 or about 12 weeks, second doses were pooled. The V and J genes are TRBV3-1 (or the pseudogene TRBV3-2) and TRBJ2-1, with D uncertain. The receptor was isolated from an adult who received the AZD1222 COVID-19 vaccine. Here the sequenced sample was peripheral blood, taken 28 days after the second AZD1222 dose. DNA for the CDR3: TGTGCCAGCAGCCCGGCGTGGGGAACGTACAATGAGCAGTTCTTC. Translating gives CASSPAWGTYNEQFF.